This T cell receptor beta chain was sequenced in a study of CD8 T cells in Susac syndrome. The study, taken as a whole, reports: The authors acknowledged that the study's TCR sequencing and HLA analysis involved relatively few individuals.

TCR beta sequencing covered blood CD8+ and CD4+ T cells. The authors negatively isolated CD8+ and CD4+ T cells and FACS-enriched TEMRA cells. The CDR3 sequence is 16 residues long. From germline, CDR1 is SEHNR and CDR2 FQNEAQ (reference sequence). V lost 5 bases and J lost 6, with 20 bases in between. Reverse transcription of roughly 0.45 to 1 ug RNA used random hexamers. Multiplex PCR with immunoSEQ amplified the TCR beta CDR3 across 54 Vbeta and 13 Jbeta. TCRdb reprocessed the immunoSEQ multiplex PCR reads with MiXCR, giving one entry per CDR3 protein. The profile shows a few hundred thousand distinct CDR3 sequences, 90% to 95% of them singletons. On this clonotype: The antigen is not known.

V gene TRBV7-9 combines with J gene TRBJ2-4; D may correspond to TRBD1 or TRBD2 (7 bases each). The sample consisted of CD8+ T cells from PBMCs. This clonotype was sampled from a human donor with multiple sclerosis. CDR3 sequence: CASSNWEGARGNIQYF. For the CDR3, the DNA is TGTGCCAGCAGCAACTGGGAGGGGGCGCGGGGAAACATTCAGTACTTC.